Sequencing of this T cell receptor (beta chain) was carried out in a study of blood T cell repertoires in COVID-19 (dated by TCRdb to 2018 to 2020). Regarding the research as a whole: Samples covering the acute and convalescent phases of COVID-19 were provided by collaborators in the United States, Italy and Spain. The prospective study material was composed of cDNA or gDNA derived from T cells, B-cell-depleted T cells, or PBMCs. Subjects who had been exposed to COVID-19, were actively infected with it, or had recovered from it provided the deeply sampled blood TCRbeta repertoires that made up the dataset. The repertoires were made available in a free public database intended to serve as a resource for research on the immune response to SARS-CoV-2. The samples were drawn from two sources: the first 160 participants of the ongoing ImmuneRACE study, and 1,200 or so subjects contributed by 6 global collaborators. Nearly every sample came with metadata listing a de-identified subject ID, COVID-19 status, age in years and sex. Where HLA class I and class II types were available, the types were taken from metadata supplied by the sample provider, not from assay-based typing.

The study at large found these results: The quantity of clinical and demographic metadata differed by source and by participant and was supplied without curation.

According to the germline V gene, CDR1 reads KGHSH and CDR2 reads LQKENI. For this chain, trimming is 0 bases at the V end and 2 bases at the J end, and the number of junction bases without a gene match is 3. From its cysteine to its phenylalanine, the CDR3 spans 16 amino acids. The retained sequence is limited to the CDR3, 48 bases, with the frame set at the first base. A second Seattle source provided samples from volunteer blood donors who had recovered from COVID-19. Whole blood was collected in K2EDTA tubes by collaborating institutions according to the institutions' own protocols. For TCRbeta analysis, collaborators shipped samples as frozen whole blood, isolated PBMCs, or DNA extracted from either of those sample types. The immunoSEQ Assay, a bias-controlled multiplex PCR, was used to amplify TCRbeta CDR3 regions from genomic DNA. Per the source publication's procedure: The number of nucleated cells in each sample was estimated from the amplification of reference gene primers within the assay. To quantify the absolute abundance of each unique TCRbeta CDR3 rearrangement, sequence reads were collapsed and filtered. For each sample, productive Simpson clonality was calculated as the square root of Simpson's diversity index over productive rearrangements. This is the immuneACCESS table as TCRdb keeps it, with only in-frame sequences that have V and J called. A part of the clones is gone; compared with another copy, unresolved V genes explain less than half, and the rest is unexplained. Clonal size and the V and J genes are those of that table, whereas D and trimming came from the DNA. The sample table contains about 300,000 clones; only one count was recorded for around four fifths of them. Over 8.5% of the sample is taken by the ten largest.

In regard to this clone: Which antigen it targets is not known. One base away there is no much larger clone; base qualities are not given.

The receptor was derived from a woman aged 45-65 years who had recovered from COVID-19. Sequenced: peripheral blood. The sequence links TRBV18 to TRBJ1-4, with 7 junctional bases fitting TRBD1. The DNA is TGTGCCAGCTCACCACCAACAGGGGTTACTAATGAAAAACTGTTTTTT. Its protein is CASSPPTGVTNEKLFF.